One T cell receptor (beta chain) is described in this entry. Its target is unknown. The CDR3 runs to 14 residues. Looked up from germline, CDR1 is MDHEN and CDR2 is SYDVKM. The V end lost 7 bases, the J end lost 7 bases, and 17 bases lay between the germline ends. The entry originates in a study of cytomegalovirus exposure and HLA in healthy donors. The PCR contained 60 Vbeta and 13 Jbeta primers. TCRdb's table, derived via immunoSEQ multiplex PCR, lists solely in-frame clones and lacks some. The top ten hold approximately 0.83% of the sample, which has about 100,000 clones, 78% seen once. Study-level points and caveats: A later analysis found common viral pathogens apparently linked to several of the most significant clusters. The authors considered a cluster of highly shared sequence variants likely to be a sequencing artifact.

The specimen sequenced was PBMCs. The rearrangement joins TRBV28 to TRBJ1-5; D perhaps matches TRBD1 (6 bases). The receptor was derived from a woman aged 60 to 75 in good health and CMV-seronegative. The CDR3 DNA reads as TGTGCCAGCACCCTATCAGGGGAAGCCCAGCCCCAGCATTTT. Translation gives CASTLSGEAQPQHF. The variable domain in full, completed from reference TRBV28 and TRBJ1-5, reads DVKVTQSSRYLVKRTGEKVFLECVQDMDHENMFWYRQDPGLGLRLIYFSYDVKMKEKGDIPEGYSVSREKKERFSLILESASTNQTSMYLCASTLSGEAQPQHFGDGTRLSIL.